The source of this TCR beta chain is a study of blood T cell repertoires in COVID-19. Study as a whole: Acute-phase and convalescent COVID-19 samples originated in the United States, Italy and Spain. PBMCs, B-cell-depleted T cells, or T cells were the source of the cDNA or gDNA that made up the material.

In the authors' workflow: Amplifying reference gene primers gave estimates of nucleated cell counts. Using immunoSEQ multiplex PCR, the repertoire was profiled, and TCRdb retains in-frame clones only, with some absent. V, J and clone size were drawn from that table, and D and trimming were deduced from the DNA. The table lists around 240,000 clones, roughly 79% of them singletons, with around 1.8% in the top ten. The CDR3 extends over 13 amino acids. Per the germline V gene, CDR1 is MNHEY and CDR2 is SVGAGI. V shed 6 bases, J shed 7 bases, and the junction held 6 bases outside the gene matches. Sequenced input: peripheral blood. The source of this sequence is an elderly woman with acute or convalescent COVID-19. The J gene is TRBJ1-1, the V gene TRBV6-5; 9 bases map to TRBD1. The CDR3 DNA reads as TGTGCCAGCAGAAATCCGGGACAGGGTGAAGCTTTCTTT. Amino acid sequence: CASRNPGQGEAFF.